These T cell receptor beta chains were read from a single sample in a study of T cells in Graves' hyperthyroidism and ophthalmopathy. TCRdb re-called the multiplex PCR reads with MiXCR, one entry per CDR3 protein. Here the sample spans 300,000 to 450,000 distinct CDR3 sequences, around an eighth being singletons. The material sequenced was blood. The receptors here all came from a man aged 25-40 years with Graves' hyperthyroidism that later progressed to Graves' ophthalmopathy. Both conserved end residues are part of each CDR3.

v_call cdr3_aa
TRBV6-5 CASSLTLTANYGYTF
TRBV20-1 CSGRDRAATFQPQHF
TRBV4-1 CASSPEGAEAFF
TRBV18 CASSLTGLGTEAFF
TRBV7-9 CASARRRGDSNEKLFF
TRBV30 CAWSYVGEKLFF
TRBV2 CASSEVYSTDTQYF
TRBV6-1 CASITGAEAFF
TRBV3-1 CASSLGFNYGYTF
TRBV27 CASSPDNLRYGYTF
TRBV29-1 CSVGDTYYGYTF
TRBV28 CASSHGPKTEAFF
TRBV7-2 CASSLRGQPNEKLFF
TRBV11-3 CASSLDYRGLADTQYF
TRBV6-1 CASSQQGGNGYTF
TRBV6-1 CASRDWGGIQYF
TRBV6-2/TRBV6-3 CASKQVPSNQPQHF
TRBV28 CASSIYRRAQPQHF
TRBV18 CASSPPGLDTQYF
TRBV2 CAYLHTTGNTIYF
TRBV9 CASTYNTGELFF
TRBV3-1 CASSLRSGTYGYTF
TRBV10-3 CAISGQGANEKLFF
TRBV6-1 CASSDNREGAKNIQYF
TRBV28 CASSLSLSNTEAFF
TRBV7-9 CASSQGTGGKLSYNSPLHF
TRBV6-2/TRBV6-3 CASSYSHDASYEQYF
TRBV5-4 CASSSGDRNYGYTF
TRBV3-1 CASSLGLHNTGELFF
TRBV29-1 CSVEGGMNNEQFF
TRBV6-1 CASSEGGGGVWNEQFF
TRBV13 CASSLLYEQYF
TRBV5-4 CASSPDGFSSYNSPLHF
TRBV7-2 CASRSSGGSYEQYF
TRBV30 CAWSLGLNTEAFF
TRBV3-1 CASSQASGGGGQPQHF
TRBV30 CAFGQANTEAFF
TRBV20-1 CSARGTGATTRDYEQYF
TRBV28 CASSLRTLEAFF
TRBV28 CASSSREKWETQYF
TRBV10-2 CASRAGTSVPNEQFF
TRBV12-3/TRBV12-4 CASRPRVGGWQFF
TRBV20-1 CSASKDQRSGNTIYF
TRBV20-1 CSASFRVDGELFF
TRBV10-3 CAISLTDTDTQYF
TRBV28 CASSLGLEQYF
TRBV6-9 CASSYSQNTGELFF
TRBV2 CASSESTGGNQPQHF
TRBV6-1 CASSVQGYSYTF
TRBV6-5 CASSYPNSQNTEAFF
TRBV20-1 CSASFAGLNTGELFF
TRBV5-5 CASSLRYLFILGPKNTEAFF
TRBV20-1 CSARDLRGYTEAFF
TRBV28 CASSIPGLGNTQYF
TRBV7-3 CASSSPDGTQYF
TRBV6-5 CASSYSGTSMNEQFF